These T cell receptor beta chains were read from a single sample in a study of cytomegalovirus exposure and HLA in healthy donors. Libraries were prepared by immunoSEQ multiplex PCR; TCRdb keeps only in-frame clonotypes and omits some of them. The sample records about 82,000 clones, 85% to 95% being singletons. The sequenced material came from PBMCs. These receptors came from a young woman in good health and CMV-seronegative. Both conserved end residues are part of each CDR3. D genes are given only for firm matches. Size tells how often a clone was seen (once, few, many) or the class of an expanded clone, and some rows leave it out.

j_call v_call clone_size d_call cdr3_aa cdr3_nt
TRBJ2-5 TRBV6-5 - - CASGQGTETQYF TGTGCCAGCGGGCAGGGGACGGAGACCCAGTACTTC
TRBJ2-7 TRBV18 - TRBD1 CASSVQGATYEQYF TGTGCCAGCTCAGTACAGGGGGCTACGTACGAGCAGTACTTC
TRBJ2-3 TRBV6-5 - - CASAGALTDTQYF TGTGCCAGCGCGGGGGCCCTCACAGATACGCAGTATTTT
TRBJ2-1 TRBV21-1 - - CARPPLRGGPDNEQFF TGTGCCAGACCTCCTTTGCGCGGGGGGCCAGACAATGAGCAGTTCTTC
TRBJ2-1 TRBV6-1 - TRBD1 CASSRGQGSYNEQFF TGTGCCAGCAGTCGGGGACAGGGGTCCTACAATGAGCAGTTCTTC
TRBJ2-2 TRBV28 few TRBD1 CASSSQGAGGELFF TGTGCCAGCAGTTCCCAGGGGGCAGGCGGGGAGCTGTTTTTT
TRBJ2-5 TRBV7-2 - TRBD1 CASSLSTGYTETQYF TGTGCCAGCAGCTTATCGACAGGGTATACGGAGACCCAGTACTTC
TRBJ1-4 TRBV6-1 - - CASRPRGYNEKLFF TGTGCCAGCAGGCCCAGGGGATATAATGAAAAACTGTTTTTT
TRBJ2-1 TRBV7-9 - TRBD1 CASTIPGTGEWYEQFF TGTGCCAGCACCATTCCCGGGACAGGGGAATGGTATGAGCAGTTCTTC
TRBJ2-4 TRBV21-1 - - CASVAGEENIQYF TGTGCCAGCGTTGCGGGAGAGGAAAACATTCAGTACTTC
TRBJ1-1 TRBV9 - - CASSVGAGVNTEAFF TGTGCCAGCAGCGTAGGGGCAGGGGTGAACACTGAAGCTTTCTTT
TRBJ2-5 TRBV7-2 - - CASSLDRAETQYF TGTGCCAGCAGCTTAGACAGGGCCGAGACCCAGTACTTC
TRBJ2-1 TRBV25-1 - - CASSDAGPEYNEQFF TGTGCCAGCAGTGATGCGGGACCGGAATACAATGAGCAGTTCTTC
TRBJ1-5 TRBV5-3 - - CARSFSLGMAGGNQPQHF TGTGCCAGAAGCTTCTCCCTCGGAATGGCGGGAGGGAATCAGCCCCAGCATTTT
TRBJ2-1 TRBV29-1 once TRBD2 CSGGLAGAGSYNEQFF TGCAGCGGGGGACTAGCGGGGGCCGGCTCCTACAATGAGCAGTTCTTC
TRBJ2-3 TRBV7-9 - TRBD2 CASSPGLAGVKDTQYF TGTGCCAGCAGCCCGGGACTAGCGGGGGTCAAAGATACGCAGTATTTT
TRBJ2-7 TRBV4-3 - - CASSQAVRGSYEQYF TGCGCCAGCAGCCAAGCGGTCAGGGGTTCCTACGAGCAGTACTTC
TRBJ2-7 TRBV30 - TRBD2 CAWSAGGLVSEQYF TGTGCCTGGAGTGCGGGGGGACTAGTCTCCGAGCAGTACTTC
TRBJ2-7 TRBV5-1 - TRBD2 CASSSMRTSGGVGGQYF TGCGCCAGCAGCTCGATGAGGACTAGCGGGGGTGTCGGGGGGCAGTACTTC
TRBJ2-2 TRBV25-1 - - CASSPQTGELFF TGTGCCAGCAGTCCTCAGACAGGGGAGCTGTTTTTT
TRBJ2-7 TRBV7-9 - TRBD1 CASSSSGTGPYEQYF TGTGCCAGCAGCTCCTCCGGGACAGGGCCCTACGAGCAGTACTTC
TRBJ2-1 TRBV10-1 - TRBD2 CATLWTSGRGESEQFF TGCGCCACGCTTTGGACTAGCGGGAGGGGAGAGAGTGAGCAGTTCTTC
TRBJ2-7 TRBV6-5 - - CASSALSSYEQYF TGTGCCAGCAGTGCCCTGAGCTCCTACGAGCAGTACTTC
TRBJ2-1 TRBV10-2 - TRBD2 CASTGTSGSEQFF TGCGCCAGCACCGGGACTAGCGGGAGTGAGCAGTTCTTC
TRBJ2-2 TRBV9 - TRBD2 CASSGLAGDTGELFF TGTGCCAGCAGCGGGCTAGCGGGGGACACCGGGGAGCTGTTTTTT
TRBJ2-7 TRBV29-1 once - CSVGQTYEQYF TGCAGCGTTGGACAGACCTACGAGCAGTACTTC
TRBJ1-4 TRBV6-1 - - CASSENTPTNEKLFF TGTGCCAGCAGTGAAAACACCCCAACTAATGAAAAACTGTTTTTT
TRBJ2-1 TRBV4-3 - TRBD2 CASSQVWSGGPNNEQFF TGCGCCAGCAGCCAAGTTTGGTCGGGAGGGCCCAACAATGAGCAGTTCTTC
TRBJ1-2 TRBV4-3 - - CASSQGGGYTF TGCGCCAGCAGCCAGGGGGGTGGCTACACCTTC
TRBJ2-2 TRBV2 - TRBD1 CASRLSGTGRSTGELFF TGTGCCAGCAGGCTCTCCGGGACAGGGCGTAGCACCGGGGAGCTGTTTTTT
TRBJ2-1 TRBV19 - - CASSINFDNEQFF TGTGCCAGTAGTATCAACTTTGACAATGAGCAGTTCTTC
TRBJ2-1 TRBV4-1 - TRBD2 CASSSLAGGYYNEQFF TGCGCCAGCAGCTCACTAGCGGGGGGTTACTACAATGAGCAGTTCTTC
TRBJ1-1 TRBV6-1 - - CASAKKGETTEAFF TGTGCCAGCGCCAAGAAGGGGGAGACCACTGAAGCTTTCTTT
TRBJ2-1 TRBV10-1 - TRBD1 CASGQGAGEQFF TGCGCCAGCGGACAGGGGGCTGGTGAGCAGTTCTTC
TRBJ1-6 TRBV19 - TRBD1 CASWTGDNSPLHF TGTGCCAGTTGGACAGGGGATAATTCACCCCTCCACTTT
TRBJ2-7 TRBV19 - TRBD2 CASSKIAGPTYEQYF TGTGCCAGTAGCAAGATAGCGGGGCCCACCTACGAGCAGTACTTC
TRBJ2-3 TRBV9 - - CASSPGALRNTDTQYF TGTGCCAGCAGCCCTGGAGCGCTAAGAAATACAGATACGCAGTATTTT
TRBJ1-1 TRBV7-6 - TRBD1 CASSPQGALEAFF TGTGCCAGCAGCCCGCAGGGGGCTCTTGAAGCTTTCTTT
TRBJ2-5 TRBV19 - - CASSILPRSGPQETQYF TGTGCCAGTAGTATACTTCCGCGGTCAGGGCCCCAAGAGACCCAGTACTTC
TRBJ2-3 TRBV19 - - CASRQVPTDTQYF TGTGCCAGTAGGCAGGTCCCCACAGATACGCAGTATTTT
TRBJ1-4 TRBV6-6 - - CASRPGRQKLFF TGTGCCAGCAGACCTGGGAGGCAAAAACTGTTTTTT
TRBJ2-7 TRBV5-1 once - CASSSLLTGNIYEQYF TGCGCCAGCAGCTCCCTCCTTACAGGGAATATCTACGAGCAGTACTTC
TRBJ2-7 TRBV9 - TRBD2 CASSVGGTSFYEQYF TGTGCCAGCAGCGTAGGAGGGACTAGCTTCTACGAGCAGTACTTC
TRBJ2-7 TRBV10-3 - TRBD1 CAISARQGGYEQYF TGTGCCATCAGTGCCAGACAGGGGGGTTACGAGCAGTACTTC
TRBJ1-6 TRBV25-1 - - CASSDSSLRNSPLHF TGTGCCAGCAGTGATTCGTCCCTCCGGAATTCACCCCTCCACTTT